The rows below give T cell receptor beta chains drawn from one sample of a study of blood T cells in healthy people across ages. Via MiXCR, TCRdb re-called the 5' RACE reads, giving one row per CDR3 protein. In the table there are 980,000 or so distinct CDR3 sequences, roughly 43% of which are singletons. Input material: blood. Receptor source: a man under 40 in good health. Both conserved end residues are part of each CDR3. D genes are given only for firm matches. Some rows mark clone size as missing; the rest say once, few, many or name a class of expanded clone.

few	TRBD2	TRBV6-6	TRBJ2-3	CASSRLAGGDTQYF	TGTGCCAGCAGTAGACTAGCGGGGGGGGATACGCAGTATTTT
NA	TRBD2	TRBV28	TRBJ2-5	CASSLEGGLVKTQYF	TGTGCCAGCAGTTTAGAGGGGGGACTAGTCAAGACCCAGTACTTC
NA	NA	TRBV12-3/TRBV12-4	TRBJ2-3	CTSSLWGEGADTQYF	TGTACCAGCAGTTTATGGGGAGAGGGCGCAGATACGCAGTATTTT
NA	NA	TRBV28	TRBJ2-6	CASKTQSSGANVLTF	TGTGCCAGCAAGACACAGAGCTCTGGGGCCAACGTCCTGACTTTC
NA	TRBD1	TRBV7-8	TRBJ2-3	CASSLAYLFGGQGAIDTQYF	TGTGCCAGCAGCTTAGCGTACCTCTTTGGGGGACAGGGGGCAATAGATACGCAGTATTTT
NA	TRBD2	TRBV6-2/TRBV6-3	TRBJ2-3	CASSYEGSGDTQYF	TGTGCCAGCAGTTACGAAGGTAGCGGGGATACGCAGTATTTT
NA	TRBD2	TRBV10-3	TRBJ2-5	CAISEGLAGGQETQYF	TGTGCCATCAGTGAGGGACTAGCGGGGGGACAAGAGACCCAGTACTTC
NA	NA	TRBV4-2	TRBJ2-7	CASSQDLLGVLGYEQYF	TGTGCCAGCAGCCAAGATCTCCTTGGGGTTTTAGGGTACGAGCAGTACTTC
NA	TRBD1	TRBV20-1	TRBJ2-3	CSARAGTGAVDTQYF	TGCAGTGCTAGAGCCGGGACAGGGGCCGTAGATACGCAGTATTTT
NA	NA	TRBV18	TRBJ2-3	CASSPPADTQYF	TGTGCCAGCTCACCACCGGCTGATACGCAGTATTTT
NA	NA	TRBV4-3	TRBJ2-5	CASSQDGQPQETQYF	TGCGCCAGCAGCCAAGATGGGCAGCCCCAAGAGACCCAGTACTTC
many	TRBD2	TRBV25-1	TRBJ2-5	CASSDTTSGGFQETQYF	TGTGCCAGCAGTGATACTACTAGCGGGGGCTTCCAAGAGACCCAGTACTTC
few	TRBD2	TRBV7-2	TRBJ2-7	CASSLSSSGGGGKYEQYF	TGTGCCAGCAGTCTCAGTAGTAGCGGGGGGGGAGGGAAATACGAGCAGTACTTC
NA	TRBD2	TRBV20-1	TRBJ2-1	CSATRRGDEQFF	TGCAGTGCTACTCGGCGGGGGGATGAGCAGTTCTTC
few	NA	TRBV7-2	TRBJ1-6	CASSFPGRSSYNSPLHF	TGTGCCAGCAGCTTCCCCGGTCGGAGCTCCTATAATTCACCCCTCCACTTT
NA	NA	TRBV4-1	TRBJ1-5	CASSQERNQPQHF	TGCGCCAGCAGCCAGGAGCGCAATCAGCCCCAGCATTTT
few	NA	TRBV12-3/TRBV12-4	TRBJ2-3	CASSSDWSTDTQYF	TGTGCCAGCAGTTCAGACTGGTCCACAGATACGCAGTATTTT
NA	TRBD2	TRBV9	TRBJ2-2	CASSAGGAVTGELFF	TGTGCCAGCAGCGCGGGGGGGGCGGTCACCGGGGAGCTGTTTTTT
NA	NA	TRBV29-1	TRBJ2-4	CSVEGEGVWDIQYF	TGCAGCGTTGAAGGAGAGGGAGTGTGGGACATTCAGTACTTC
NA	NA	TRBV11-2	TRBJ2-1	CASSLDEGEQFF	TGTGCCAGCAGCTTAGATGAAGGTGAGCAGTTCTTC
few	NA	TRBV3-1	TRBJ1-4	CASSRLVNEKLFF	TGTGCCAGCAGCCGCCTGGTTAATGAAAAACTGTTTTTT
NA	TRBD1	TRBV9	TRBJ1-5	CASSVGTGRGQPRHF	TGTGCCAGCAGCGTAGGGACAGGGAGAGGACAGCCCCGGCATTTT
NA	NA	TRBV6-6	TRBJ1-2	CALGALHTF	TGTGCCCTAGGAGCACTCCACACCTTC
NA	NA	TRBV5-1	TRBJ1-4	CASRAGLNEKLFF	TGCGCCAGCAGGGCAGGCCTTAATGAAAAACTGTTTTTT
few	NA	TRBV7-2	TRBJ2-3	CASMNRATDTQYF	TGTGCCAGCATGAACAGGGCTACAGATACGCAGTATTTT
NA	TRBD2	TRBV7-2	TRBJ2-3	CASRRGLAGAKDTQYF	TGTGCCAGCAGAAGGGGTCTAGCGGGGGCCAAAGATACGCAGTATTTT
NA	NA	TRBV2	TRBJ2-3	CAIRDNTDTQYF	TGTGCCATACGGGACAACACAGATACGCAGTATTTT
NA	NA	TRBV2	TRBJ1-6	CASSVVEGAGHF	TGTGCCAGCAGTGTGGTAGAAGGGGCAGGCCACTTT
few	NA	TRBV6-2/TRBV6-3	TRBJ1-2	CASRDSDYGYTF	TGTGCCAGCAGGGACAGCGACTATGGCTACACCTTC
NA	TRBD1	TRBV4-2	TRBJ1-5	CASSQAGGLGNQPQHF	TGTGCCAGCAGCCAAGCAGGGGGCCTTGGCAATCAGCCCCAGCATTTT
NA	TRBD1	TRBV20-1	TRBJ2-1	CSASRGTGAGNEQFF	TGCAGTGCTTCCCGTGGGACAGGCGCCGGGAATGAGCAGTTCTTC
NA	NA	TRBV3-1	TRBJ2-3	CASSQGSPNTQYF	TGTGCCAGCAGCCAAGGCTCGCCAAATACGCAGTATTTT